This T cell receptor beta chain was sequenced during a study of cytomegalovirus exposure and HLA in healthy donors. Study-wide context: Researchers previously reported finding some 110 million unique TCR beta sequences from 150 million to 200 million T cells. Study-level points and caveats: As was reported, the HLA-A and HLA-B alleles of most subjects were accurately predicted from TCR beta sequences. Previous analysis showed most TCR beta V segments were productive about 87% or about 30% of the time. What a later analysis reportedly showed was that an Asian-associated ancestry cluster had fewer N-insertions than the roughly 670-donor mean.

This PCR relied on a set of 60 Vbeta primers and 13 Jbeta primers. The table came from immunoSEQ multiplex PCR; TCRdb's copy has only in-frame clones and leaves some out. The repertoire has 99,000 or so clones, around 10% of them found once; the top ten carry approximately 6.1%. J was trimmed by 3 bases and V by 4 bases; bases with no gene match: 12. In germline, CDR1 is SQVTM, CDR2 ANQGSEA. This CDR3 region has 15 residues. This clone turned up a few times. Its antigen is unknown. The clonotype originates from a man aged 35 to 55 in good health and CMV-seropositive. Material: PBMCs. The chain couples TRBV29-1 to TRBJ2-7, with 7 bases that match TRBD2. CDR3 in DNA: TGCAGCGTTGTGGTGCGAGGACTAGACTTCTACGAGCAGTACTTC. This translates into CSVVVRGLDFYEQYF.